This T cell receptor (beta chain) appears in the sequencing data of a study of blood T cell repertoires in COVID-19. At the level of the study: Samples came from the United States, Italy and Spain, spanning acute and convalescent COVID-19. Nucleic acid was either cDNA or gDNA, and it came from T cells, B-cell-depleted T cells, or PBMCs.

The germline V gene encodes CDR1 LNHNV and CDR2 YYDKDF (reference sequence). The V end lost 0 bases, the J end lost 1 base, and 12 bases lay between the germline ends. The CDR3 has 16 residues. Original processing notes: Estimates of nucleated cell counts were drawn from the amplification of reference gene primers. Data came from immunoSEQ multiplex PCR; TCRdb stores just in-frame clones and leaves some out. The D gene and trimming were derived from the DNA, and the V and J assignments and clone size from that table. The repertoire includes about 34,000 clones, 80% of them detected once, and about an eighth sits in the top ten.

The chain combines TRBV15 with TRBJ1-1; tentative D call: TRBD1 (5 bases). The TCR sequence derives from an older woman with acute or convalescent COVID-19. Input material: peripheral blood. The CDR3 region has the DNA TGTGCCACCAGCAGAGAAGCGGGGCCCTCGAACACTGAAGCTTTCTTT. Encoded protein: CATSREAGPSNTEAFF. The full variable domain, with the rest looked up from reference TRBV15 and TRBJ1-1, is DAMVIQNPRYQVTQFGKPVTLSCSQTLNHNVMYWYQQKSSQAPKLLFHYYDKDFNNEADTPDNFQSRRPNTSFCFLDIRSPGLGDTAMYLCATSREAGPSNTEAFFGQGTRLTVV.